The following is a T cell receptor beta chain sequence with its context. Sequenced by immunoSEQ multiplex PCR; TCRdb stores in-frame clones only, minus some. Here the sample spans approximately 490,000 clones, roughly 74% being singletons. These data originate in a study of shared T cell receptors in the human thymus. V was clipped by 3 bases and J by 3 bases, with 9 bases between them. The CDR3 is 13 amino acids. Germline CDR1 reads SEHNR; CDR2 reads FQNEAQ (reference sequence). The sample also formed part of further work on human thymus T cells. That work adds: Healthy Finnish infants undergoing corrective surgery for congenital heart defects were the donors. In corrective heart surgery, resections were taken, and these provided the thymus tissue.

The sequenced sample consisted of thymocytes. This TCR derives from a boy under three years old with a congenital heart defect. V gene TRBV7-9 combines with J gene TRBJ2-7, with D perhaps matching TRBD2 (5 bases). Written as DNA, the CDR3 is TGTGCCAGCAGCTTCCTAGCTGACTACGAGCAGTACTTC. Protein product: CASSFLADYEQYF.